The clone carrying this T cell receptor (beta chain) was recorded many times. Its antigen is not known. The data stem from a study of blood T cells in healthy people across ages. Study-level results: A strong correlation was found between TCR beta diversity and the percentage of naive T cells.

J lost 4 bases, V lost 4 bases, and 7 bases had no gene match. The CDR3 is 15 residues long. In terms of origin and age, donors were healthy Caucasian individuals from Russia aged roughly 6 to 95. Next came a second PCR, run for roughly 7 to 12 cycles, which used a sample-barcoded 5' primer along with a J-beta primer mix. Each cDNA molecule, via a template-switch adaptor with 12 random nucleotides, was tagged. TCRdb processed the 5' RACE reads anew with MiXCR; each CDR3 protein has one entry. The sample yields about 700,000 distinct CDR3 sequences, less than 40% seen once. The chain combines TRBV12-3 or TRBV12-4 with TRBJ1-2; 9 bases line up with TRBD1. Sequencing was performed on blood. The sequence derives from a woman older than 75 in good health. CDR3 region: CASSSPGQGTYGYTF. The CDR3 DNA follows: TGTGCCAGCAGTTCACCGGGACAGGGTACCTATGGCTACACCTTC.